The clone carrying this T cell receptor beta chain was seen at least ten times. Its specificity is unknown. Germline loops: CDR1 MDHEN, CDR2 SYDVKM. V lost 2 bases, J lost 5 bases, and 26 bases lay in between. The CDR3 covers 19 residues. The data derive from a study of T cells in Graves' hyperthyroidism and ophthalmopathy. Overall study: Peripheral blood collection took place at initial diagnosis, before any treatment.

TCR beta CDR3 sequences were amplified from RNA transcripts. First-round RT-PCR of the TCR CDR3 relied on the HTBI primer set. TCRdb passed the multiplex PCR reads through MiXCR, listing each CDR3 protein once. The repertoire holds roughly 240,000 distinct CDR3 sequences, with 16% as singletons. Whole-study findings and limits: In blood, most of the thyroid clonotypes expanded above 0.001 were also present.

Sample: blood. This TCR derives from a young woman with Graves' ophthalmopathy. The chain joins TRBV28 to TRBJ2-3; a weak D match, TRBD2 (5 bases). Here the CDR3 reads CASSLSLGDYNFPGDTQYF. CDR3 nucleotides: TGTGCCAGCAGTTTAAGTCTGGGAGACTACAATTTTCCGGGAGATACGCAGTATTTT.